The 18 T cell receptor beta chains presented below share a single source sample, sequenced in a study of blood T cell repertoires in COVID-19. Some clones are missing from TCRdb's copy, which holds only in-frame ones; the method was immunoSEQ multiplex PCR. Of approximately 55,000 clones in the sample, roughly 87% were seen once. Sequences were obtained from peripheral blood. These receptors all come from a man between 50 and 59 years old with active COVID-19.

The chain uses TRBV5-8 and TRBJ2-1, with TRBD2 as a possible D gene (6 bases). V shed 0 bases and J shed 6 bases, with 10 bases lying between them. CDR1 and CDR2 (germline): SGHTS, YDEGEE. The length of the CDR3 is 14 residues. The CDR3 reads CASSLGGALNEQFF. CDR3 nucleotides: TGTGCCAGCAGCTTGGGCGGGGCCCTCAATGAGCAGTTCTTC.

The J gene is TRBJ1-2, the V gene TRBV30; 8 nucleotides align to TRBD1. Losses at the gene ends were 8 bases for V and 3 bases for J; bases not matched to a gene: 8. CDR3 length: 13 residues. The germline gives CDR1 GTSNPN, CDR2 SVGIG (reference sequence). The CDR3, as DNA: TGTGCCCGAACAGGGGGTTCGGACTATGGCTACACCTTC. Protein: CARTGGSDYGYTF.

This chain links TRBV2 with TRBJ2-7, with TRBD2 matching over 12 bases. Germline CDR1 SNHLY, CDR2 FYNNEI. This CDR3 is 19 amino acids long. With V trimmed by 11 bases and J by 0 bases, 20 bases remained unmatched. CDR3 region: CASLRGRDGLAGNSYEQYF. The CDR3 nucleotides read TGTGCCTCCCTCCGGGGCAGGGATGGACTAGCGGGAAACTCCTACGAGCAGTACTTC. Variable domain in full (rest from reference TRBV2 and TRBJ2-7): EPEVTQTPSHQVTQMGQEVILRCVPISNHLYFYWYRQILGQKVEFLVSFYNNEISEKSEIFDDQFSVERPDGSNFTLKIRSTKLEDSAMYFCASLRGRDGLAGNSYEQYFGPGTRLTVT.

The genes are TRBV11-2 and TRBJ2-2; D call uncertain. V lost 1 base to trimming and J lost 6 bases, with 9 bases between them. The CDR3 contains 14 residues. In germline, CDR1 is SGHAT, CDR2 FQNNGV. This CDR3 is CASSLARSAGELFF. The CDR3 region has the DNA TGTGCCAGCAGCTTAGCGCGTTCGGCCGGGGAGCTGTTTTTT.

This chain connects TRBV5-8 to TRBJ2-5, with D maybe TRBD2 (6 bases). The CDR3 sequence is 15 residues long. Germline V gives CDR1 SGHTS, CDR2 YDEGEE. Trimming shortened V by 4 bases and J by 2 bases, and 15 bases separated the two germline ends. The CDR3 DNA is TGTGCCAGCAGCCCACAAATAGCGGTGCAAGAGACCCAGTACTTC. Translating it yields CASSPQIAVQETQYF.

This chain links TRBV15 with TRBJ2-2; 7 bases are shared with TRBD1. V was pared by 0 bases and J by 7 bases, with 8 bases of the junction left unmatched. Germline V gene sequence: CDR1 LNHNV, CDR2 YYDKDF (reference sequence). This CDR3 spans 16 amino acids. The CDR3 region has the DNA TGTGCCACCAGCAGAGATCTGTTAGGGGGCGGCGGGGAGCTGTTTTTT. Translating gives CATSRDLLGGGGELFF.

The CDR3 region is CASSPPGLAGINEQFF. CDR3 DNA: TGTGCCAGCTCACCACCGGGACTAGCGGGTATCAATGAGCAGTTCTTC. The chain is built from TRBV18 and TRBJ2-1; 12 positions match TRBD2. There are 16 residues in the CDR3. V lost 0 bases to trimming and J lost 6 bases; unmatched junction nucleotides: 3. Germline V gives CDR1 KGHSH, CDR2 LQKENI.

The rearrangement joins TRBV5-1 to TRBJ2-3; 9 bases align to TRBD2. Germline values: CDR1 SGHRS, CDR2 YFSETQ. The V and J ends lost 0 bases and 2 bases, in that order; junction bases with no gene match: 4. The CDR3 is made up of 16 amino acids. CDR3 in amino acids: CASSLELAGATDTQYF. The DNA of the CDR3 is TGCGCCAGCAGCTTGGAACTAGCGGGTGCCACAGATACGCAGTATTTT.

This clone was seen a handful of times. The rearrangement joins TRBV7-2 to TRBJ2-7, with D unresolved. Per the germline V gene, CDR1 is SGHTA and CDR2 is FQGNSA. Trimming left V 2 bases short and J 7 bases short, with 9 bases between. The CDR3 is made up of 12 amino acids. In nucleotides, the CDR3 is TGTGCCAGCAGCTTACCAGGTCTGGAGCAGTACTTC. Translating gives CASSLPGLEQYF.

This chain uses TRBV19 with TRBJ1-6; 7 nucleotides align to TRBD1. The trim removed 5 bases at V and 9 bases at J, leaving 7 bases unmatched. The CDR3 runs 14 residues. Per the germline V gene, CDR1 is LNHDA and CDR2 is SQIVND (reference sequence). This CDR3 reads CASSDRDRSSPLHF. The CDR3 region has the DNA TGTGCCAGTAGTGACAGGGACAGAAGTTCACCCCTCCACTTT.

The chain joins TRBV6-5 to TRBJ1-1; a weak D match, TRBD1 (6 bases). Trimming removed 4 bases from V and 6 bases from J, with 12 bases in between. Germline CDR1 is MNHEY and CDR2 is SVGAGI. The CDR3 covers 13 residues. The CDR3 DNA is TGTGCCAGCAGTTCACCGACAGGCCCTGAAGCTTTCTTT. Encoded protein: CASSSPTGPEAFF.

This clone was observed a single time. CDR3: CASSPRQGALGEQFF. The CDR3, as DNA: TGTGCCAGCTCACCCAGACAGGGGGCGCTGGGTGAGCAGTTCTTC. The gene calls are TRBV18 and TRBJ2-1; 10 bases are shared with TRBD1. V was pared by 3 bases and J by 9 bases, with 8 bases of the junction left unmatched. The V gene's germline CDR1 is KGHSH and CDR2 LQKENI. The CDR3 spans 15 residues.

This clone is a singleton in its sample. The rearrangement links TRBV6-1 to TRBJ1-5, with D possibly TRBD1 on 5 matching bases. The CDR3 extends over 14 amino acids. V lost 3 bases, J lost 2 bases, and 8 bases lay in between. CDR1 and CDR2 (germline): MNHNS, SASEGT. The CDR3 DNA follows: TGTGCCAGCAGTGAGGGGGGGGGCAATCAGCCCCAGCATTTT. This translates into CASSEGGGNQPQHF.

This chain joins TRBV5-1 and TRBJ1-1, with 9 bases lining up with TRBD1. The CDR3 sequence is 17 residues long. With V trimmed by 0 bases and J by 1 base, 7 bases remained unmatched. Germline V gene lookup returns CDR1 SGHRS and CDR2 YFSETQ. The CDR3 region is CASSLGPGTGKNTEAFF. The CDR3 nucleotides are TGCGCCAGCAGCTTGGGCCCCGGGACAGGGAAGAACACTGAAGCTTTCTTT.

This chain uses TRBV7-2 with TRBJ1-6, with TRBD1 matching 9 bases. The V and J ends lost 5 bases and 8 bases, in that order; junction bases with no gene match: 4. Germline values: CDR1 SGHTA, CDR2 FQGNSA. The CDR3 has 14 residues. CDR3 loop: CASSLDRGYSPLHF. CDR3 bases: TGTGCCAGCAGCCTGGACAGGGGATATTCACCCCTCCACTTT.

V usage is TRBV7-2 and J usage is TRBJ2-1; 12 bases fit TRBD2. The CDR3 has 14 residues. Germline V gives CDR1 SGHTA, CDR2 FQGNSA. V dropped 5 bases and J dropped 9; count of bases not matched to a gene: 5. The CDR3 is CASSPTSGSVEQFF. CDR3 DNA sequence: TGTGCCAGCAGCCCGACTAGCGGGAGCGTTGAGCAGTTCTTC.

This clone occurred once. The rearrangement links TRBV5-6 to TRBJ1-4; perhaps TRBD1 as D (6 bases). Trimming removed 0 bases from V and 0 bases from J, with 9 bases in between. The CDR3 sequence is 16 residues long. Germline CDR1 is SGHDT and CDR2 is YYEEEE. DNA for the CDR3: TGTGCCAGCAGCTTGGAACAGGGATCAACTAATGAAAAACTGTTTTTT. It codes for CASSLEQGSTNEKLFF.

This clone was counted only a few times. This chain uses TRBV15 with TRBJ2-5; TRBD2 matches 14 bases. The junction had 10 bases not matched to a gene; V was cut back by 0 bases and J by 10 bases. The CDR3 sequence is 17 residues long. Looked up from germline, CDR1 is LNHNV and CDR2 is YYDKDF (reference sequence). CDR3 DNA: TGTGCCACCAGCAGAGAGGGCCTGGGACTAGCGGGAGAAATCCAGTACTTC. It specifies CATSREGLGLAGEIQYF. The full variable domain, in which reference TRBV15 and TRBJ2-5 provide the parts outside the CDR3, is DAMVIQNPRYQVTQFGKPVTLSCSQTLNHNVMYWYQQKSSQAPKLLFHYYDKDFNNEADTPDNFQSRRPNTSFCFLDIRSPGLGDTAMYLCATSREGLGLAGEIQYFGPGTRLLVL.